This T cell receptor (beta chain) comes out of a study of cytomegalovirus exposure and HLA in healthy donors. Study at large: The 100 million to 140 million unique TCR beta sequences, from around 200 million T cells, were found by an earlier analysis.

V was cut by 0 bases and J by 9 bases, with 6 bases left in between. In germline, CDR1 is SGHAT, CDR2 FQDESV (reference sequence). This CDR3 is built from 12 residues. Notes on the study in general: The study had only CMV serostatus as immune exposure information. Per a later analysis, about 15,000 TCR beta sequences showed association with HLA alleles at 0.05 false discovery rate. Rare TCR sequences dominated, though some public TCRs recurred in many donors.

Concerning this clone: Its antigen is still unknown.

Researchers ran the PCR with 60 Vbeta and 13 Jbeta primers. Clones were read by immunoSEQ multiplex PCR, and TCRdb kept only the in-frame ones, dropping some. The data contain roughly 180,000 clones, roughly four fifths of them seen just once; the ten biggest clones take up about 2.7%. This sequence joins TRBV11-1 and TRBJ2-1; a weak D match, TRBD2 (6 bases). The clonotype comes from a male donor in good health and CMV-seronegative. Material for sequencing was PBMCs. In DNA, the CDR3 is TGTGCCAGCAGCTTAGCGGGGGGTGAGCAGTTCTTC. This translates into CASSLAGGEQFF.